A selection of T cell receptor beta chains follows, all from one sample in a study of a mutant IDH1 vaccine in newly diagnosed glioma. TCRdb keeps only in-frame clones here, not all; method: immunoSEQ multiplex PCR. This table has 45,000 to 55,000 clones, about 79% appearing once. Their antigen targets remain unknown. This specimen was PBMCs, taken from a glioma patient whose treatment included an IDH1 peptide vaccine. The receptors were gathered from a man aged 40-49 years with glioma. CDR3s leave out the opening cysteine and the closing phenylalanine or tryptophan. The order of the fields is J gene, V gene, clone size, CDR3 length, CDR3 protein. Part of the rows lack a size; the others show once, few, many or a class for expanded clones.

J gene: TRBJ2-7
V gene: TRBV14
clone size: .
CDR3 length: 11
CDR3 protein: ASSLGPPLEQY

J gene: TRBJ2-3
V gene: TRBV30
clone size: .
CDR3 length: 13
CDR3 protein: AWSDDGTSTDTQY

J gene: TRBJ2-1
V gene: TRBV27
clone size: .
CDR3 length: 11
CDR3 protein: ASSTGRWNQQF

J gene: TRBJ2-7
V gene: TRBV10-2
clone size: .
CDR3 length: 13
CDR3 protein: ASSESAEITYEQY

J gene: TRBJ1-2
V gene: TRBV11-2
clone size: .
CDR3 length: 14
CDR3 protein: ASSLFQGPTNYGYT

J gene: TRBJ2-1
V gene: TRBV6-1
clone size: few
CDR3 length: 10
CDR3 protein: ASSPRNNEQF

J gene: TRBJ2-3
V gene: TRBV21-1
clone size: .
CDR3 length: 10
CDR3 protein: ASSKRRATQY

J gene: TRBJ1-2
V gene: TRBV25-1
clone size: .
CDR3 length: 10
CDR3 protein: ASSIDIYGYT

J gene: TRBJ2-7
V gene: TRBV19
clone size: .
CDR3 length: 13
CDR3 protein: ASSIGSGRIYEQY

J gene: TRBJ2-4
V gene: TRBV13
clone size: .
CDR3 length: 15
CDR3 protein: ASSEPTGAGSKNIQY

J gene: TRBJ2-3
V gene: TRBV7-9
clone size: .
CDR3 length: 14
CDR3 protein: ASSIRTLAGLDTQY

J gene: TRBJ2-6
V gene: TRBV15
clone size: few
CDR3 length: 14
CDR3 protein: ATSSRQGTGANVLT

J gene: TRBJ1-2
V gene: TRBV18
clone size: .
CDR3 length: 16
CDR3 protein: ASSPETGTGRPNYGYT

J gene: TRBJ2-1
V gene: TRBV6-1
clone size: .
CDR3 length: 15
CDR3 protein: ASSEARWDLFYNEQF

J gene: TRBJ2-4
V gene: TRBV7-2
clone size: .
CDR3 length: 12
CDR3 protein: ASSPGTGTNIQY

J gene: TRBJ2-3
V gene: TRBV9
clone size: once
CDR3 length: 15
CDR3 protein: ASSVDGRAGGTDTQY

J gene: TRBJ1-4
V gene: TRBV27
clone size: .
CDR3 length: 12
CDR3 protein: ASRRGASGEKLF

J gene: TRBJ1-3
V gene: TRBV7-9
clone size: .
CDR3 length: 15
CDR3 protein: ASSLSLGSMDGNTIY

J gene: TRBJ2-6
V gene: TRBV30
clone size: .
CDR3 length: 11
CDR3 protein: ACRVSGANVLT

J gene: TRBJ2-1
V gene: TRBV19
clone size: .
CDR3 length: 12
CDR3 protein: ASSILSGDNEQF

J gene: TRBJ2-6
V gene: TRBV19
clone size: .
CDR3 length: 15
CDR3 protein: AVEPGTGVSGANVLT

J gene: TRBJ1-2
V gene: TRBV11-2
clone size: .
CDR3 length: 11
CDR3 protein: ASSLGLNYGYT

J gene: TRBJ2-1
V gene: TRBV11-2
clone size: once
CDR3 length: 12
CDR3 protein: ACRMGPGGDEQF

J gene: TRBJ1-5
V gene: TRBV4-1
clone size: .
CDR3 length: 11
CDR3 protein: ASSQDNGQPQH

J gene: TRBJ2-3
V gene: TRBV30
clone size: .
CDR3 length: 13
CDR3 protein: AWSQTSGRGVTQY

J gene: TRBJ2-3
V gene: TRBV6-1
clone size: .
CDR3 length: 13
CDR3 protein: ASKRDRGRADTQY

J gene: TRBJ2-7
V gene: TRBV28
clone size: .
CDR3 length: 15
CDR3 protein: ASSFKLAGPLRYEQY

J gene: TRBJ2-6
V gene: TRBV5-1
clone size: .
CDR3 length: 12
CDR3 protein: ASKDGSGANVLT

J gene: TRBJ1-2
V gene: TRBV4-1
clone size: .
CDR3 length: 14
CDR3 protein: ASSQAESTANYGYT

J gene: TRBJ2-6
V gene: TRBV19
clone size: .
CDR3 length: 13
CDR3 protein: ASSIYSTGANVLT

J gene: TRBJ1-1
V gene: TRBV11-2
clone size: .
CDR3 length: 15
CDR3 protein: ASSPWRGVEGNTEAF

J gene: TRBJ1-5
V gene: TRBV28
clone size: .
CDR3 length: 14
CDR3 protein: ASSLSARGAHQPQH

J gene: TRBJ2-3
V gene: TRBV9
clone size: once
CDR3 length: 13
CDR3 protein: ASSFGTAGTDTQY

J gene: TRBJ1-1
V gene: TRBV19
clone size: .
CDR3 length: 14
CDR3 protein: ASSTRDRGMNTEAF